This T cell receptor (beta chain) came from a study of T-cell reconstitution after alpha-beta-depleted transplantation in children. Overall study results and limits: The origin of alpha-beta T cells about two months after transplant was reportedly several hundred expanded graft clones.

In regard to this clonotype: Its target is unknown.

A TCRbeta library incorporating unique molecular identifiers was prepared. MiXCR, run by TCRdb on the PCR reads, gives a single entry per CDR3 protein. Here the sample spans about 580,000 distinct CDR3 sequences, 20% to 25% being singletons. The CDR3 length is 14 residues. After removal of 4 bases from V and 6 bases from J, the junction contained 10 bases not matched to a gene. Germline loops: CDR1 DFQATT, CDR2 SNEGSKA (reference sequence). The sequence was obtained from a boy younger than two who had a stem cell transplant for acute myeloid leukemia, so the T cells may come from the graft donor. The chain joins TRBV20-1 to TRBJ2-7, with 9 bases matching TRBD1. The material was PBMCs, mostly from graft donor cells, obtained 360 days after TCRalphabeta/CD19-depleted stem cell transplant. CDR3 loop: CSATSGTGFVEQYF. CDR3 in DNA: TGCAGTGCTACTTCCGGGACAGGGTTTGTCGAGCAGTACTTC.